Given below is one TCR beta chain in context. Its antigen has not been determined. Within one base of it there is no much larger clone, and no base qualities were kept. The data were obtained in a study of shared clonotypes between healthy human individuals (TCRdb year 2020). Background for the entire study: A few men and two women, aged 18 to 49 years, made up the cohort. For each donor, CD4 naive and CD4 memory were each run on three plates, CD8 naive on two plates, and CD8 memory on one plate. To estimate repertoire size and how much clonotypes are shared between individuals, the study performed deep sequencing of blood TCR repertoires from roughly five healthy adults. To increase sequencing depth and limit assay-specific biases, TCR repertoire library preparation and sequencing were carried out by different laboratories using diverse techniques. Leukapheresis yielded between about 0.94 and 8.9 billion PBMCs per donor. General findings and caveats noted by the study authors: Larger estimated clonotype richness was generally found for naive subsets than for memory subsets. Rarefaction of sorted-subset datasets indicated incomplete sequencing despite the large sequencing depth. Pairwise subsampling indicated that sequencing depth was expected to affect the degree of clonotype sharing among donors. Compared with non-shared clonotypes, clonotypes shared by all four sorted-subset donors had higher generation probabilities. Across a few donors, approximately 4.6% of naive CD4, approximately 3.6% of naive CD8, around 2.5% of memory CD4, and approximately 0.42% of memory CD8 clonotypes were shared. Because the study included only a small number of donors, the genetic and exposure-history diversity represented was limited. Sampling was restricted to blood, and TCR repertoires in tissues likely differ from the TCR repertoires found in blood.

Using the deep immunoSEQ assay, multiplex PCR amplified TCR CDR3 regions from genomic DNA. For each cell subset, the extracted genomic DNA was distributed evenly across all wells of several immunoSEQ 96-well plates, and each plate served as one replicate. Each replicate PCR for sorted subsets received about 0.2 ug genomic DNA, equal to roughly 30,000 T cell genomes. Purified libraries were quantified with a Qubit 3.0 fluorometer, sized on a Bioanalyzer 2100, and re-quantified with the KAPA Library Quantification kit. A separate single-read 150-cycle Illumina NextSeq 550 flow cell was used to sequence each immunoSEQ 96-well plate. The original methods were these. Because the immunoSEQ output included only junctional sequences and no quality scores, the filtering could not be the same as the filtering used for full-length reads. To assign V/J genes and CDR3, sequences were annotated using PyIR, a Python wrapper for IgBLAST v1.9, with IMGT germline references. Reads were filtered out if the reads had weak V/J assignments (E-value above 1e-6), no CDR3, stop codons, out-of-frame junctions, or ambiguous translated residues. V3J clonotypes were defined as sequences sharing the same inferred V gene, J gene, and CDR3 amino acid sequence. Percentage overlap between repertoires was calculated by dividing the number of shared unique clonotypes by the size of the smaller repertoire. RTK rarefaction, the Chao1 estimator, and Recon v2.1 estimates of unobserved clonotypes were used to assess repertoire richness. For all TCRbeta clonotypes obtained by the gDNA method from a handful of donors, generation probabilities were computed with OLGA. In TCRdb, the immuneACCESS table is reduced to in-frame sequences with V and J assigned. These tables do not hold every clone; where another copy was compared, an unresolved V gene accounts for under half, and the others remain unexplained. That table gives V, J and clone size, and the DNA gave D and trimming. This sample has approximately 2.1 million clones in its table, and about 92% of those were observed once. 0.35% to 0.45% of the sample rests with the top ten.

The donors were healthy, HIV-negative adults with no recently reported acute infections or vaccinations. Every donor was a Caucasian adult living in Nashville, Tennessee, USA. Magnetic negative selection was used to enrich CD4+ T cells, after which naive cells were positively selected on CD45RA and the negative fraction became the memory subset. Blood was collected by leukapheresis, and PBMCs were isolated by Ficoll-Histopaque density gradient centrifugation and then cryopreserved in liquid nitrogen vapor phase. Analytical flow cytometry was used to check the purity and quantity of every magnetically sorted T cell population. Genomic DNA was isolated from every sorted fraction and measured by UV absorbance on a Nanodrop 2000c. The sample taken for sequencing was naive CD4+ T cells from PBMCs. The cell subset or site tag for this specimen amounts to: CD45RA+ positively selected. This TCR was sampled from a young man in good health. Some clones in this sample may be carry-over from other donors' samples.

The DNA sequence is as follows: TGCGCCAGCAGCCCCCGTTCTCAGAAAAGCTCCTACGAGCAGTACTTC. The encoded protein is CASSPRSQKSSYEQYF. The chain uses TRBV4-1 and TRBJ2-7; no D segment can be confidently identified. The germline V gene sets CDR1 to MGHRA and CDR2 to YSYEKL. The CDR3 sequence holds 16 residues, the cysteine and phenylalanine included. Just CDR3 DNA is preserved here, 48 bases in frame from base 1. V is clipped by 4 bases and J by 0 bases, and the sequence between their germline boundaries is 16 bases long.